Shown below are 25 T cell receptor beta chains from a single sample sequenced in a study of early T cells in non-severe SARS-CoV-2 infection. TCRdb processed the 5' RACE reads anew with MiXCR; each CDR3 protein has one entry. Of tens of thousands of distinct CDR3 sequences in the sample, nearly 6% were seen once. Sequences were obtained from whole blood. The receptors here all came from an adult who was a healthcare worker with PCR-confirmed SARS-CoV-2 infection or an uninfected control (not recorded which).

The sample holds many counts of this clonotype. The chain couples TRBV7-2 to TRBJ2-3, with D perhaps assigned TRBD1 or TRBD2 (5 bases each). Germline CDR1 is SGHTA and CDR2 is FQGNSA. This CDR3 comprises 16 residues. V was shortened by 4 bases and J by 5 bases, with 19 bases between the two germline ends. CDR3 sequence: CASSSLGRGFVDTQYF. The CDR3 DNA reads TGTGCCAGCAGCTCCCTGGGACGGGGCTTCGTAGATACGCAGTATTTT.

There are many counts of this clonotype. This chain joins TRBV11-2 and TRBJ2-7; D remains unclear. CDR3 length: 11 amino acids. Germline loops: CDR1 SGHAT, CDR2 FQNNGV. V lost 3 bases, J lost 3 bases, and 3 bases lay in between. The CDR3, as DNA: TGTGCCAGCAGCTTGTTCTACGAGCAGTACTTC. It is translated as CASSLFYEQYF.

This clonotype was counted a few times. The rearrangement links TRBV24-1 to TRBJ2-6; D remains unclear. With 6 bases removed from V and 2 bases from J, the gap between germline ends came to 13 bases. Germline CDR1 is KGHDR and CDR2 is SFDVKD. CDR3 length: 16 residues. The CDR3 protein is CATSSPASTGANVLTF. In nucleotides, the CDR3 is TGTGCCACCAGTTCGCCCGCCTCGACTGGGGCCAACGTCCTGACTTTC.

This clonotype showed up many times. This chain uses TRBV4-3 with TRBJ1-1; no reliable D call. The CDR3 covers 17 residues. Trimming shortened V by 4 bases and J by 0 bases, and 18 bases separated the two germline ends. CDR1 is LGHNA, CDR2 YSLEER, per germline. The CDR3 sequence is CASSLNPMGQMNTEAFF. CDR3 nucleotides: TGCGCCAGCAGCCTGAATCCCATGGGTCAGATGAACACTGAAGCTTTCTTT.

This clonotype was detected ten times or more. The J gene is TRBJ2-3, the V gene TRBV19; 9 bases are shared with TRBD2. V dropped 5 bases and J dropped 5; count of bases not matched to a gene: 17. CDR3 length equals 18 residues. Per the germline V gene, CDR1 is LNHDA and CDR2 is SQIVND (reference sequence). This chain's CDR3 is CASSPLGRVAGVRDTQYF. For the CDR3, the DNA is TGTGCCAGTAGTCCGTTGGGAAGGGTAGCGGGGGTAAGAGATACGCAGTATTTT. The variable domain in full, with the rest retrieved from reference TRBV19 and TRBJ2-3, is DGGITQSPKYLFRKEGQNVTLSCEQNLNHDAMYWYRQDPGQGLRLIYYSQIVNDFQKGDIAEGYSVSREKKESFPLTVTSAQKNPTAFYLCASSPLGRVAGVRDTQYFGPGTRLTVL.

The table lists this clonotype with many counts. The chain employs TRBV13 and TRBJ2-7, with TRBD1 matching over 7 bases. The CDR3 is made up of 18 amino acids. The ends lost 4 bases at V and 0 bases at J; junction bases unmatched: 15. From germline, CDR1 is PRHDT and CDR2 FYEKMQ (reference sequence). The CDR3 loop is CASSSGPYRGESSYEQYF. DNA of the CDR3: TGTGCCAGCAGCTCTGGACCCTACAGGGGCGAAAGCTCCTACGAGCAGTACTTC.

This clonotype occurred many times. The chain employs TRBV7-6 and TRBJ1-5, with a tentative D call TRBD1 (5 bases). In germline, CDR1 is SGHVS, CDR2 FNYEAQ. V was trimmed by 0 bases and J by 6 bases, leaving 6 bases between them. The CDR3 is 13 residues long. The CDR3 reads CASSLAGPQPQHF. In nucleotides, the CDR3 is TGTGCCAGCAGCTTAGCGGGGCCTCAGCCCCAGCATTTT.

The genes are TRBV20-1 and TRBJ2-1; TRBD1 matches at 11 bases. The CDR3 covers 14 residues. J gave up 7 bases and V 3 bases, and 5 bases lay outside the gene matches. Germline-derived CDR1 and CDR2 are DFQATT and SNEGSKA (reference sequence). CDR3 in DNA: TGCAGTGCTAGGGGGACAGGGGGAGAGAATGAGCAGTTCTTC. It codes for CSARGTGGENEQFF.

This clonotype was seen many times. The chain recombines TRBV5-6 with TRBJ2-2, with D unresolved. This CDR3 has 11 amino acids. V was trimmed by 2 bases and J by 6 bases, leaving 2 bases between them. CDR1 is SGHDT and CDR2 is YYEEEE in the germline V gene. CDR3 in amino acids: CASSFPGELFF. The CDR3 nucleotides read TGTGCCAGCAGCTTTCCCGGGGAGCTGTTTTTT. Full variable domain (missing parts from reference TRBV5-6 and TRBJ2-2): DAGVTQSPTHLIKTRGQQVTLRCSPKSGHDTVSWYQQALGQGPQFIFQYYEEEERQRGNFPDRFSGHQFPNYSSELNVNALLLGDSALYLCASSFPGELFFGEGSRLTVL.

This clonotype was seen many times. The rearrangement uses TRBV30 and TRBJ1-2, with TRBD1 as a possible D gene (5 bases). V was pared by 1 base and J by 6 bases, with 15 bases between. The CDR3 consists of 14 residues. Per the germline V gene, CDR1 is GTSNPN and CDR2 is SVGIG (reference sequence). CDR3 DNA: TGTGCCTGGAGTGAAAGGGGACGTGCCCATGGCTACACCTTC. It codes for CAWSERGRAHGYTF.

This clonotype was detected ten times or more. The chain employs TRBV24-1 and TRBJ2-4; D unresolved. CDR1 and CDR2 (germline): KGHDR, SFDVKD. Trimming took 3 bases from V and 0 from J, leaving 5 bases between them. The CDR3 runs to 14 residues. CDR3 nucleotide sequence: TGTGCCACCAGTGATGAGACAGCCAAAAACATTCAGTACTTC. This sequence encodes CATSDETAKNIQYF.

The V call is TRBV7-9, the J call TRBJ2-3, with D perhaps TRBD2 (6 bases). The CDR3 runs 19 residues. CDR1 and CDR2 (germline): SEHNR, FQNEAQ (reference sequence). The V and J ends lost 5 bases and 2 bases respectively, with 26 bases between them. CDR3 sequence: CASSPLGPLSGGITDTQYF. CDR3 DNA: TGTGCCAGCAGCCCGCTAGGCCCGCTGAGTGGGGGGATCACAGATACGCAGTATTTT.

This clonotype was found many times. V and J are TRBV27 and TRBJ1-6; D not certain. Looked up from germline, CDR1 is MNHEY and CDR2 is SMNVEV (reference sequence). Trimming removed 3 bases from V and 9 bases from J, with 12 bases in between. This CDR3 is built from 14 residues. The DNA of the CDR3 is TGTGCCAGCAGTTTCGAGGGTAGGGCTTCACCCCTCCACTTT. Translated: CASSFEGRASPLHF.

This clonotype was observed many times. The chain links TRBV29-1 to TRBJ2-1; D remains unclear. This CDR3 is built from 13 residues. With 8 bases removed from V and 0 bases from J, the gap between germline ends came to 11 bases. Germline V gene data show CDR1 as SQVTM and CDR2 as ANQGSEA. The CDR3 DNA follows: TGCAGCCTTAGTTCGAGCTCCTACAATGAGCAGTTCTTC. Its translation is CSLSSSSYNEQFF.

The genes are TRBV6-6 and TRBJ1-6; D may be TRBD1 (5 bases). The CDR3 spans 14 residues. Trimming took off 2 bases at V and 12 bases at J, with 14 bases between the two ends. From germline, CDR1 is MNHNY and CDR2 SVGAGI (reference sequence). The CDR3 DNA follows: TGTGCCAGCAGTTACATCCGGGACGGGGAACCCCTCCACTTT. Translation: CASSYIRDGEPLHF.

At least ten counts were recorded for this clonotype. This chain joins TRBV9 and TRBJ2-2, with 8 bases aligning to TRBD2. V lost 3 bases and J lost 7; bases outside the gene matches: 8. The CDR3 runs to 15 residues. The germline gives CDR1 SGDLS, CDR2 YYNGEE. The CDR3 DNA follows: TGTGCCAGCAGCGCGCGAGCGGGAGAAAACGGGGAGCTGTTTTTT. As protein: CASSARAGENGELFF.

This clonotype was detected many times. The rearrangement links TRBV7-9 to TRBJ2-5, with a tentative D call TRBD2 (5 bases). V was pared by 6 bases and J by 4 bases, with 12 bases between. Germline CDR1 and CDR2: SEHNR and FQNEAQ (reference sequence). The CDR3 consists of 13 residues. CDR3 bases: TGTGCCAGCAGGACGGGGTACGGAGAGACCCAGTACTTC. Translating it yields CASRTGYGETQYF.

Worth noting for this clonotype: A read error is possible here, since a much larger clone lies one base away. The conserved phenylalanine or tryptophan is not found at the CDR3 terminus, so this likely reflects a read error. The chain combines TRBV6-6 with TRBJ2-1, with D hard to call. The V and J ends lost 2 bases and 9 bases respectively, with 8 bases between them. CDR1 is MNHNY and CDR2 is SVGAGI in the germline V gene (reference sequence). The CDR3 runs to 12 residues. Here the CDR3 DNA reads TGTGCCAGCAGTTACGGGCTAGGTGAGCAGTTCCTC. As protein: CASSYGLGEQFL.

This chain links TRBV15 with TRBJ2-5; 11 positions match TRBD1. V was pared by 4 bases and J by 5 bases, with 6 bases of the junction left unmatched. This CDR3 has 15 residues. Germline V gene sequence: CDR1 LNHNV, CDR2 YYDKDF (reference sequence). CDR3 nucleotide sequence: TGTGCCACCAGCACCGAGGACAGGGGGCGTGAGACCCAGTACTTC. Its protein product is CATSTEDRGRETQYF.

This clonotype was picked up many times. The gene calls are TRBV2 and TRBJ2-1, with 7 bases matching TRBD2. Germline V gives CDR1 SNHLY, CDR2 FYNNEI. This CDR3 comprises 17 residues. V dropped 6 bases and J dropped 3; count of bases not matched to a gene: 14. This CDR3 reads CASRGPLGAGDYNEQFF. Here the CDR3 DNA reads TGTGCCAGCAGAGGGCCCCTAGGGGCGGGAGACTACAATGAGCAGTTCTTC.

At least ten counts were recorded for this clonotype. The J gene is TRBJ2-3, the V gene TRBV20-1, with 10 bases identical to TRBD2. Germline lookup yields CDR1 DFQATT and CDR2 SNEGSKA (reference sequence). V shed 6 bases, J shed 4 bases, and the junction held 13 bases outside the gene matches. This CDR3 spans 16 amino acids. CDR3 sequence reads: CSAIAGGQSGADTQYF. CDR3 sequence (DNA): TGCAGTGCAATAGCGGGGGGCCAGTCGGGCGCAGATACGCAGTATTTT.

This clonotype was picked up many times. This chain uses TRBV12-5 with TRBJ1-4; 9 bases agree with TRBD1. Trimming at V came to 1 base and at J to 3 bases, leaving 0 bases not matched to a gene. This CDR3 is 15 amino acids long. The germline V gene encodes CDR1 LGHNT and CDR2 FRNRAP. CDR3 coding DNA: TGTGCTAGTGGTTTGGGGGACAGGGCTAATGAAAAACTGTTTTTT. It codes for CASGLGDRANEKLFF.

This clonotype came up many times. The chain is built from TRBV30 and TRBJ1-1, with D maybe TRBD1 (5 bases). Trimming left V 8 bases short and J 4 bases short, with 17 bases between. This CDR3 has 13 residues. CDR1 and CDR2 from the germline V gene are GTSNPN and SVGIG (reference sequence). This CDR3 is CAGPGGTGTEAFF. The CDR3 DNA reads as TGTGCCGGGCCGGGGGGGACTGGCACTGAAGCTTTCTTT. Looking up the rest from reference TRBV30 and TRBJ1-1 gives the full variable domain: SQTIHQWPATLVQPVGSPLSLECTVEGTSNPNLYWYRQAAGRGLQLLFYSVGIGQISSEVPQNLSASRPQDRQFILSSKKLLLSDSGFYLCAGPGGTGTEAFFGQGTRLTVV.

This clonotype was observed a few times. The V gene is TRBV29-1, the J gene TRBJ2-2, with 8 bases fitting TRBD2. The CDR3 is 14 amino acids. CDR1 SQVTM and CDR2 ANQGSEA come from the germline V gene. V lost 6 bases and J lost 5; bases outside the gene matches: 8. The CDR3 spells CSVLGLAGTGELFF. In DNA form, the CDR3 reads TGCAGCGTCCTAGGACTAGCTGGGACCGGGGAGCTGTTTTTT.

In this sample, this clonotype turned up many times. V usage is TRBV12-3 or TRBV12-4 and J usage is TRBJ2-1, with 7 bases matching TRBD1. V lost 8 bases and J lost 0; bases outside the gene matches: 16. The CDR3 extends over 18 amino acids. The CDR3 sequence: CASASGGSVLSSYNEQFF. The CDR3 DNA reads as TGTGCCAGCGCCTCAGGGGGTAGCGTCCTAAGCTCCTACAATGAGCAGTTCTTC.